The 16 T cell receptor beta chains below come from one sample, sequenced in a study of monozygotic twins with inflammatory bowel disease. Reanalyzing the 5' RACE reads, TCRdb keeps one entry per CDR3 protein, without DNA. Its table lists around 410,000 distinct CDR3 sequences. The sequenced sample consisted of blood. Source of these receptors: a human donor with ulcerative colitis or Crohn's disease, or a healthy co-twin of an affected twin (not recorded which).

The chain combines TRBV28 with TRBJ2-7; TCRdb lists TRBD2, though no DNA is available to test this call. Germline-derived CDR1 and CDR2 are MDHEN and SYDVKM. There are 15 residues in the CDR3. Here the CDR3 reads CATVAGGFLSYEQYF.

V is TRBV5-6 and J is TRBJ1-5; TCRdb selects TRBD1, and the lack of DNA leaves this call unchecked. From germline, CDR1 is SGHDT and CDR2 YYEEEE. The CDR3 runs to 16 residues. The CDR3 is CASSGWTGGPNQPQHF. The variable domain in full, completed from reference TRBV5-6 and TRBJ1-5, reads DAGVTQSPTHLIKTRGQQVTLRCSPKSGHDTVSWYQQALGQGPQFIFQYYEEEERQRGNFPDRFSGHQFPNYSSELNVNALLLGDSALYLCASSGWTGGPNQPQHFGDGTRLSIL.

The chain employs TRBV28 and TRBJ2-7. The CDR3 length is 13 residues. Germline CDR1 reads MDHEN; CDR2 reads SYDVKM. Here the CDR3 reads CASSLDFDYEQYF.

The CDR3 region is CASSQGAVGEQFF. The chain has TRBV3-1 and TRBJ2-1; without DNA, the TCRdb call of TRBD2 cannot be checked. Germline V gene data show CDR1 as LGHDT and CDR2 as YNNKEL (reference sequence). The CDR3 length is 13 residues.

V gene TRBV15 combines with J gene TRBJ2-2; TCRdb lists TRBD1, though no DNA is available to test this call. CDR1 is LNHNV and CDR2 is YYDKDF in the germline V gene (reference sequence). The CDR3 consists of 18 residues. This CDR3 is CATSRESFQGSGTGELFF.

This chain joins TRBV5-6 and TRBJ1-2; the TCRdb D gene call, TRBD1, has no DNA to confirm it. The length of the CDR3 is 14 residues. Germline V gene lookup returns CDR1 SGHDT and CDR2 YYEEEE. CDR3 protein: CASSYGTGPYGYTF.

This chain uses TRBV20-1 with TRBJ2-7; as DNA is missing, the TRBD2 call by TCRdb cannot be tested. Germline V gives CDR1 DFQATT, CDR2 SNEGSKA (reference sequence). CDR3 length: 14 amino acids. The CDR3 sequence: CSAPWRGGGYEQYF.

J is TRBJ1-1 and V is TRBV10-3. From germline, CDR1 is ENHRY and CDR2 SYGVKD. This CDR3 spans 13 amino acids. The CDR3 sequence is CAISLSSNTEAFF.

CDR3 residues: CASSWGWTATNEKLFF. J is TRBJ1-4 and V is TRBV5-1; the D call of TRBD1 rests on TCRdb alone, since no DNA is present to check it. This CDR3 is built from 16 residues. Germline V gene data show CDR1 as SGHRS and CDR2 as YFSETQ.

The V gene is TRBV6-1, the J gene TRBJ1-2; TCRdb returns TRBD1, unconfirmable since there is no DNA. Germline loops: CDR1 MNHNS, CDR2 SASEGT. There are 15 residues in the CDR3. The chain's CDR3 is CASSTGQGRVYGYTF.

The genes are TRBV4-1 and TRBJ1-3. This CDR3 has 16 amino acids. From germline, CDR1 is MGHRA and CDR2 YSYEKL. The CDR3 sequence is CASSQDWNSSGNTIYF.

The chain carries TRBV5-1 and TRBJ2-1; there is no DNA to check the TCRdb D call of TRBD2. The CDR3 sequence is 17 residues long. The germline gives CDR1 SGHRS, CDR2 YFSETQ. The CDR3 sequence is CASSLASAGVNYNEQFF.

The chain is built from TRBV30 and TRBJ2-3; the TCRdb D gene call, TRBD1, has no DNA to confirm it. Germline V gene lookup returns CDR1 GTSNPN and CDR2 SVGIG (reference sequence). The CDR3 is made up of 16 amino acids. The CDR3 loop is CAWSVVTGHRTDTQYF.

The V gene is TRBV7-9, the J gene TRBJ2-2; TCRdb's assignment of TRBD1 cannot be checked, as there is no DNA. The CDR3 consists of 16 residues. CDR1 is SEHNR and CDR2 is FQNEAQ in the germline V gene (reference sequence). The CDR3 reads CASSLDEGLNTGELFF.

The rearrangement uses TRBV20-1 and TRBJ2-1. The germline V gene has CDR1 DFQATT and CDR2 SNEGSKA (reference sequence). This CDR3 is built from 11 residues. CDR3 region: CSARAYKEQFF.

The CDR3: CASSLAGGGLGNTIYF. The rearrangement uses TRBV7-2 and TRBJ1-3. CDR3 length equals 16 residues. The germline V gene encodes CDR1 SGHTA and CDR2 FQGNSA.